Below are 17 T cell receptor beta chains sequenced from a single sample in a study of identical twins. MiXCR, run by TCRdb on the 5' RACE reads, gives a single entry per CDR3 protein. Among 500,000 to 650,000 distinct CDR3 sequences, more than 20% were seen once, and the ten largest hold around 0.48%. This same sample was also taken into another study, of yellow fever vaccine responses in identical twins.

The sequencing sample was made of CD4+ T cells sorted from blood. The receptors shown here come from a woman aged 18-29 years in good health.

This clonotype came up a few times. This chain connects TRBV15 to TRBJ1-5; D is uncertain. Per germline, CDR1 LNHNV and CDR2 YYDKDF (reference sequence). There are 14 residues in the CDR3. Deletions cut 1 base from V and 3 bases from J, with 7 bases between. The CDR3 protein is CATSRGHHNQPQHF. Written as DNA, the CDR3 is TGTGCCACCAGCAGAGGGCACCACAATCAGCCCCAGCATTTT.

This clonotype was detected a few times. The rearrangement joins TRBV12-3 or TRBV12-4 to TRBJ1-2; D possibly corresponds to TRBD1 (5 bases). Trimming cost V 5 bases and J 0 bases, with 16 bases left between them. The CDR3 has 16 amino acids. The CDR3 loop reads CASSIRRGTANYGYTF. DNA of the CDR3: TGTGCCAGCAGTATTCGCCGGGGCACCGCTAACTATGGCTACACCTTC.

This clonotype was picked up many times. The chain employs TRBV9 and TRBJ2-5, with TRBD1 matching 8 bases. CDR1 and CDR2 from the germline V gene are SGDLS and YYNGEE. The J segment lost 3 bases and the V segment lost 3 bases, leaving 7 bases of the junction unmatched. This CDR3 is 15 amino acids long. In DNA, the CDR3 is TGTGCCAGCAGCGCCGACAGGGGCGGAGAAGAGACCCAGTACTTC. It is translated as CASSADRGGEETQYF.

This clonotype was seen ten or more times. V usage is TRBV24-1 and J usage is TRBJ1-2, with D possibly being TRBD1 (6 bases). The germline V and J ends were trimmed by 4 bases and 3 bases, with 11 bases remaining between them. Germline CDR1 and CDR2: KGHDR and SFDVKD. This CDR3 spans 14 amino acids. The CDR3 protein is CATSDLRQDYGYTF. Written as DNA, the CDR3 is TGTGCCACCAGTGACCTTCGACAGGACTATGGCTACACCTTC.

The rearrangement uses TRBV29-1 and TRBJ2-1; D tentatively reads TRBD1 or TRBD2 (5 bases each). Trimming shortened V by 8 bases and J by 3 bases, and 11 bases separated the two germline ends. CDR3 length equals 12 residues. Germline V CDR1 and CDR2: SQVTM, ANQGSEA. The CDR3 bases are TGCAGCAGCGGCAGGGACTACAATGAGCAGTTCTTC. The encoded protein is CSSGRDYNEQFF.

This clonotype has at least ten counts. V usage is TRBV28 and J usage is TRBJ1-6; 7 nucleotides align to TRBD1. Trimming cost V 6 bases and J 8 bases; bases outside gene matches: 4. Germline V gives CDR1 MDHEN, CDR2 SYDVKM. This CDR3 has 13 amino acids. CDR3 amino acids: CASSRDRDSPLHF. CDR3 DNA sequence: TGTGCCAGCAGCCGCGACAGGGATTCACCCCTCCACTTT.

This clonotype has only a few counts. The rearrangement links TRBV20-1 to TRBJ2-2; TRBD1 or TRBD2 may be the D gene (5 bases each). The germline CDR1 and CDR2 sequences are DFQATT and SNEGSKA (reference sequence). CDR3 size: 14 residues. V lost 0 bases to trimming and J lost 6 bases, with 11 bases between them. As DNA, the CDR3 is TGCAGTGCTAGAGAGGGGGTCTCGCCCGGGGAGCTGTTTTTT. It is translated as CSAREGVSPGELFF.

This clonotype was seen only a few times. The V and J genes are TRBV29-1 and TRBJ2-3; the match to TRBD2 covers 8 bases. CDR3 length: 14 residues. Germline assignment: CDR1 SQVTM and CDR2 ANQGSEA. V gave up 3 bases and J gave up 2 bases; unmatched junction bases: 4. The CDR3 reads CSVDTSGTTDTQYF. DNA for the CDR3: TGCAGCGTTGATACTAGCGGTACCACAGATACGCAGTATTTT.

This clonotype was counted between two and nine times. This rearrangement joins TRBV11-3 to TRBJ2-1; TRBD1 matches 9 bases. The CDR3 has 17 amino acids. CDR1 is SGHNT and CDR2 is YENEEA in the germline V gene. The V segment lost 1 base and the J segment 0 bases; nucleotides outside the gene matches: 4. The CDR3 DNA sequence: TGTGCCAGCAGCTTAGTCGGGACAGGGAGCTCCTACAATGAGCAGTTCTTC. Its translation is CASSLVGTGSSYNEQFF. The whole variable domain, remainder taken from reference TRBV11-3 and TRBJ2-1, is EAGVVQSPRYKIIEKKQPVAFWCNPISGHNTLYWYLQNLGQGPELLIRYENEEAVDDSQLPKDRFSAERLKGVDSTLKIQPAELGDSAVYLCASSLVGTGSSYNEQFFGPGTRLTVL.

At least ten counts were recorded for this clonotype. This chain links TRBV3-1 with TRBJ2-7; D may be TRBD2 (6 bases). Deletions cut 4 bases from V and 1 base from J, with 11 bases between. Germline V gene sequence: CDR1 LGHDT, CDR2 YNNKEL (reference sequence). The CDR3 is 14 amino acids. The CDR3 DNA is TGTGCCAGCAGCCCTATGACTAGTTCCTACGAGCAGTACTTC. This encodes CASSPMTSSYEQYF.

The gene calls are TRBV5-1 and TRBJ2-5, with 12 bases that match TRBD2. J was trimmed by 4 bases and V by 0 bases; bases with no gene match: 7. Germline CDR1 reads SGHRS; CDR2 reads YFSETQ. The CDR3 totals 17 residues. The CDR3 nucleotides are TGCGCCAGCAGCTTGGAGCCTAGCGGGGGGGCCCGAGAGACCCAGTACTTC. This gives the protein CASSLEPSGGARETQYF.

This clonotype was counted ten times or more. The chain joins TRBV7-9 to TRBJ1-2; the D is unclear. The germline V gene has CDR1 SEHNR and CDR2 FQNEAQ (reference sequence). The CDR3 contains 14 residues. V was clipped by 2 bases and J by 9 bases, with 16 bases between them. CDR3 region: CASSLPDPPRSYTF. CDR3 nucleotides: TGTGCCAGCAGCTTACCGGACCCACCTAGGAGCTACACCTTC.

The sample holds a few counts of this clonotype. The J gene is TRBJ2-1, the V gene TRBV14, with TRBD2 matching 9 bases. The V and J ends lost 1 base and 5 bases, in that order; junction bases with no gene match: 6. Germline V gene sequence: CDR1 SGHDN, CDR2 FVKESK. The CDR3 contains 16 residues. CDR3 nucleotide sequence: TGTGCCAGCAGCCAAGGTATGCGACTAGCGGACAATGAGCAGTTCTTC. This encodes CASSQGMRLADNEQFF.

This chain uses TRBV2 with TRBJ1-5; D might be TRBD1 (5 bases). There are 15 residues in the CDR3. Germline CDR1 is SNHLY and CDR2 is FYNNEI. V lost 1 base, J lost 4 bases, and 11 bases lay in between. The CDR3 is CASSEVRQINQPQHF. The CDR3 DNA sequence: TGTGCCAGCAGTGAAGTGAGACAGATTAATCAGCCCCAGCATTTT.

For the CDR3, the DNA is TGTGCCAGCAGCCGAAGGGACAGTTCATTCTACGAGCAGTACTTC. This encodes CASSRRDSSFYEQYF. The chain employs TRBV3-1 and TRBJ2-7; 7 nucleotides align to TRBD1. V dropped 4 bases and J dropped 3; count of bases not matched to a gene: 9. The CDR3 totals 15 residues. Germline V lookup: CDR1 LGHDT, CDR2 YNNKEL (reference sequence).

The rearrangement joins TRBV28 to TRBJ1-6; D might be TRBD1 (5 bases). CDR3 size: 15 residues. Germline assignment: CDR1 MDHEN and CDR2 SYDVKM. The V end lost 3 bases, the J end lost 4 bases, and 10 bases lay between the germline ends. Here the CDR3 DNA reads TGTGCCAGCAGTTTGGCTCGACAGTATAATTCACCCCTCCACTTT. This codes for CASSLARQYNSPLHF.

This clonotype was recorded a few times. The chain is built from TRBV10-3 and TRBJ1-2, with 12 bases identical to TRBD1. CDR1 ENHRY and CDR2 SYGVKD come from the germline V gene. This CDR3 spans 17 amino acids. V gave up 3 bases and J gave up 8 bases; unmatched junction bases: 13. CDR3 sequence: CAISEQPSGTGGKGYTF. The DNA for the CDR3 is TGTGCCATCAGTGAACAACCCTCCGGGACAGGGGGCAAAGGCTACACCTTC.